These 15 T cell receptor beta chains were sequenced from one sample in a study of blood T cell repertoires in COVID-19. Generated by immunoSEQ multiplex PCR, the TCRdb table keeps only in-frame clones and is missing some. The sample gives over 40,000 clones, around 84% of which show up once; 6% to 9% is in the top ten. Sequenced: peripheral blood. The receptors come from a human donor in a cohort sampled during active COVID-19.

The CDR3 sequence: CAISESDRVLSYEQYF. In nucleotides, the CDR3 is TGTGCCATCAGTGAGTCAGACAGGGTCCTTTCCTACGAGCAGTACTTC. The chain has TRBV10-3 and TRBJ2-7; 7 bases fit TRBD1. V dropped 0 bases and J dropped 1; count of bases not matched to a gene: 6. Looked up from germline, CDR1 is ENHRY and CDR2 is SYGVKD. This CDR3 region has 16 residues.

The chain recombines TRBV7-8 with TRBJ1-4; 7 bases align to TRBD1. The CDR3 runs to 15 residues. The V segment lost 3 bases and the J segment 0 bases; nucleotides outside the gene matches: 1. From germline, CDR1 is SGHVS and CDR2 FQNEAQ. In DNA form, the CDR3 reads TGTGCCAGCAGCTTGCAGGGGGCAACTAATGAAAAACTGTTTTTT. It translates to CASSLQGATNEKLFF. The entire variable domain, with the rest obtained from reference TRBV7-8 and TRBJ1-4, is as follows: GAGVSQSPRYKVAKRGQDVALRCDPISGHVSLFWYQQALGQGPEFLTYFQNEAQLDKSGLPSDRFFAERPEGSVSTLKIQRTQQEDSAVYLCASSLQGATNEKLFFGSGTQLSVL.

The chain carries TRBV24-1 and TRBJ1-1, with D perhaps TRBD1 (5 bases). V lost 7 bases and J 1 base, leaving 15 bases between the germline ends. The CDR3 contains 15 residues. From germline, CDR1 is KGHDR and CDR2 SFDVKD. In nucleotides, the CDR3 is TGTGCCACCAGACGACGAGGGGAGGAGAACACTGAAGCTTTCTTT. Its protein is CATRRRGEENTEAFF.

The chain recombines TRBV5-1 with TRBJ2-5; perhaps TRBD1 as D (7 bases). The CDR3 has 14 residues. Trimming removed 2 bases from V and 1 base from J, with 9 bases in between. Germline CDR1 reads SGHRS; CDR2 reads YFSETQ. The CDR3 DNA reads TGCGCCAGCAGCTTCCAGGGGGGCCAAGAGACCCAGTACTTC. As protein: CASSFQGGQETQYF.

The chain recombines TRBV4-2 with TRBJ1-6; D is perhaps TRBD1 (6 bases). The CDR3 totals 16 residues. The germline gives CDR1 LGHNA, CDR2 YNFKEQ. The V end was cut by 1 base, the J end by 7 bases, with 14 bases between. Here the CDR3 reads CASSQVEGEGNSPLHF. CDR3 DNA: TGTGCCAGCAGCCAAGTCGAGGGGGAGGGAAATTCACCCCTCCACTTT.

This clone was counted once. The rearrangement links TRBV15 to TRBJ2-1, with 12 bases matching TRBD2. Germline assignment: CDR1 LNHNV and CDR2 YYDKDF (reference sequence). CDR3 length: 15 residues. V trimming: 0 bases; J trimming: 7 bases; junction bases outside the gene matches: 1. CDR3: CATSRETSGRNEQFF. The CDR3 coding sequence is TGTGCCACCAGCAGAGAAACTAGCGGGAGGAATGAGCAGTTCTTC. Using reference TRBV15 and TRBJ2-1 for the parts outside the CDR3, the full variable domain is DAMVIQNPRYQVTQFGKPVTLSCSQTLNHNVMYWYQQKSSQAPKLLFHYYDKDFNNEADTPDNFQSRRPNTSFCFLDIRSPGLGDTAMYLCATSRETSGRNEQFFGPGTRLTVL.

The chain is built from TRBV4-3 and TRBJ1-6, with D perhaps matching TRBD1 (6 bases). Germline CDR1 reads LGHNA; CDR2 reads YSLEER. The CDR3 covers 15 residues. V was cut by 0 bases and J by 5 bases, with 8 bases left in between. CDR3 in amino acids: CASSQEGGDNSPLHF. Written as DNA, the CDR3 is TGCGCCAGCAGCCAAGAAGGGGGAGATAATTCACCCCTCCACTTT.

This chain connects TRBV29-1 to TRBJ1-1; D is perhaps TRBD1 (6 bases). V dropped 5 bases and J dropped 4 bases, with 14 bases sitting between them. CDR3 length: 13 residues. The germline V gene encodes CDR1 SQVTM and CDR2 ANQGSEA. CDR3 coding DNA: TGCAGCGTTCGCCTCACAGGGAGCACTGAAGCTTTCTTT. This translates into CSVRLTGSTEAFF. Full variable domain (outside the CDR3, taken from reference TRBV29-1 and TRBJ1-1): SAVISQKPSRDICQRGTSLTIQCQVDSQVTMMFWYRQQPGQSLTLIATANQGSEATYESGFVIDKFPISRPNLTFSTLTVSNMSPEDSSIYLCSVRLTGSTEAFFGQGTRLTVV.

CDR3 DNA: TGTGCCAGTAGTATTCCAGGGGGCTACTATGGCTACACCTTC. It translates to CASSIPGGYYGYTF. The V gene is TRBV19, the J gene TRBJ1-2; 8 bases are a match to TRBD1. Trimming at V came to 3 bases and at J to 3 bases, leaving 3 bases not matched to a gene. Germline values: CDR1 LNHDA, CDR2 SQIVND (reference sequence). CDR3 length: 14 residues.

The chain has TRBV7-8 and TRBJ1-2; 10 positions agree with TRBD1. The CDR3 totals 14 residues. The germline gives CDR1 SGHVS, CDR2 FQNEAQ. The J segment lost 2 bases and the V segment lost 5 bases, leaving 2 bases of the junction unmatched. The CDR3 region is CASSPGQGNYGYTF. The CDR3 nucleotides are TGTGCCAGCAGCCCGGGACAGGGGAACTATGGCTACACCTTC.

CDR3 sequence: CASSLAGATNEKLFF. The CDR3 DNA reads as TGTGCCAGCAGCTTAGCCGGGGCAACTAATGAAAAACTGTTTTTT. V and J are TRBV11-2 and TRBJ1-4; D remains unclear. Trimming pared 1 base from V and 0 bases from J, leaving 6 bases between. CDR1 is SGHAT and CDR2 is FQNNGV in the germline V gene. There are 15 residues in the CDR3.

Note on this clone: One base away lies a much larger clone, so this may be a sequencing read error. This CDR3 is also generated by other DNA sequences in the sample. The chain combines TRBV6-6 with TRBJ1-5; 8 nucleotides agree with TRBD1. The CDR3 contains 16 residues. Germline V gene data show CDR1 as MNHNY and CDR2 as SVGAGI (reference sequence). The CDR3 DNA sequence: TGCGCCAGCAGTTACCTGGGACAGGATAGCAATCAGCCCCAGCATTTT. Translating it yields CASSYLGQDSNQPQHF.

The chain recombines TRBV7-8 with TRBJ2-3, with TRBD2 matching 12 bases. Germline V gives CDR1 SGHVS, CDR2 FQNEAQ. This CDR3 region has 19 residues. V was pared by 4 bases and J by 0 bases, with 11 bases of the junction left unmatched. CDR3 sequence (DNA): TGTGCCAGCAGCTACCCGACCGGGACTAGCGGGCCTAGCACAGATACGCAGTATTTT. Amino acids: CASSYPTGTSGPSTDTQYF.

A single count supports this clone. The chain is built from TRBV20-1 and TRBJ2-7; 11 bases are shared with TRBD2. CDR3 size: 15 residues. Germline V gene sequence: CDR1 DFQATT, CDR2 SNEGSKA (reference sequence). J gave up 2 bases and V 3 bases, and 6 bases lay outside the gene matches. The CDR3 DNA reads as TGCAGTGCTAGTATGCTAGCGGGAGGTCCCTACGAGCAGTACTTC. Its protein is CSASMLAGGPYEQYF.

J is TRBJ2-1 and V is TRBV24-1; 11 positions match TRBD1. The CDR3 spans 16 residues. Germline trimming cut 5 bases from V and 5 bases from J; bases unmatched to any gene: 7. Per the germline V gene, CDR1 is KGHDR and CDR2 is SFDVKD. The CDR3: CATSVGGTGGNNEQFF. The CDR3 bases are TGTGCCACCAGTGTAGGAGGGACAGGGGGTAACAATGAGCAGTTCTTC.